These 32 T cell receptor beta chains were sequenced from one sample in a study of OX40 agonist ivuxolimab in advanced cancers. The protocol was immunoSEQ multiplex PCR, while the TCRdb copy is restricted to in-frame clones and leaves out a portion. In the table there are under 80,000 clones, approximately 85% of which are singletons. Material: CD4+ or CD8+ T cells sorted from blood, obtained in a trial of the OX40 agonist ivuxolimab. These receptor sequences come from an adult with an advanced solid tumor such as melanoma, head and neck, liver or kidney cancer.

The CDR3, as DNA: TGTGCCAGCAGCCTCGGACTAGCGGGAGTGACCGGGGAGCTGTTTTTT. Residues: CASSLGLAGVTGELFF. The chain is built from TRBV4-2 and TRBJ2-2; 13 bases are a match to TRBD2. The CDR3 runs 16 residues. Germline V gene lookup returns CDR1 LGHNA and CDR2 YNFKEQ. V lost 4 bases to trimming and J lost 5 bases; unmatched junction nucleotides: 4.

The gene calls are TRBV30 and TRBJ2-3, with 9 positions matching TRBD1. CDR3 length equals 14 residues. Germline V gene lookup returns CDR1 GTSNPN and CDR2 SVGIG (reference sequence). V was pared by 1 base and J by 4 bases, with 3 bases of the junction left unmatched. CDR3 residues: CAWSATGGPDTQYF. In DNA, the CDR3 is TGTGCCTGGAGTGCGACAGGGGGGCCAGATACGCAGTATTTT. The full variable domain, its missing parts supplied by reference TRBV30 and TRBJ2-3, is SQTIHQWPATLVQPVGSPLSLECTVEGTSNPNLYWYRQAAGRGLQLLFYSVGIGQISSEVPQNLSASRPQDRQFILSSKKLLLSDSGFYLCAWSATGGPDTQYFGPGTRLTVL.

This rearrangement joins TRBV11-3 to TRBJ2-5; D not resolved. The CDR3 loop spans 15 amino acids. V shed 1 base and J shed 1 base, with 10 bases lying between them. The germline V gene encodes CDR1 SGHNT and CDR2 YENEEA. CDR3 nucleotide sequence: TGTGCCAGCAGCTTAGCTGGCGCGTTCCAAGAGACCCAGTACTTC. Translating it yields CASSLAGAFQETQYF.

The genes are TRBV14 and TRBJ2-3; D may be TRBD1 (6 bases). V was clipped by 1 base and J by 2 bases, with 13 bases between them. The CDR3 covers 16 residues. Germline CDR1 SGHDN, CDR2 FVKESK. The CDR3 DNA is TGTGCCAGCAGCCAAGGGTCGGACAGCCTCACAGATACGCAGTATTTT. This gives the protein CASSQGSDSLTDTQYF.

The rearrangement uses TRBV27 and TRBJ2-7, with a tentative D call TRBD2 (6 bases). The CDR3 totals 16 residues. CDR1 is MNHEY, CDR2 SMNVEV, per germline (reference sequence). Trimming shortened V by 5 bases and J by 0 bases, and 17 bases separated the two germline ends. CDR3 in DNA: TGTGCCAGCAGTCCCCGGACGGGAGTGAGCTCCTACGAGCAGTACTTC. This codes for CASSPRTGVSSYEQYF.

The table lists this clone with a count of one. The V and J genes are TRBV27 and TRBJ2-3; 7 positions match TRBD2. CDR1 and CDR2 (germline): MNHEY, SMNVEV (reference sequence). The CDR3 extends over 17 amino acids. V lost 0 bases and J lost 2; bases outside the gene matches: 8. The CDR3 loop is CASSLSIGGSATDTQYF. In DNA, the CDR3 is TGTGCCAGCAGTTTATCGATAGGCGGGAGCGCCACAGATACGCAGTATTTT.

The chain uses TRBV19 and TRBJ2-5, with TRBD1 matching over 9 bases. The CDR3 extends over 14 amino acids. Germline CDR1 reads LNHDA; CDR2 reads SQIVND (reference sequence). J gave up 3 bases and V 6 bases, and 5 bases lay outside the gene matches. The CDR3 nucleotides read TGTGCCAGTAGGAGGACAGGGGAAGAAGAGACCCAGTACTTC. It specifies CASRRTGEEETQYF.

The table lists this clone with a few counts. The V call is TRBV12-2, the J call TRBJ1-2. TRBV12-2 is recorded as a pseudogene. The CDR3 loop spans 15 amino acids. CDR3 amino acids: CAGPSGGGPNYGYTF. The DNA of the CDR3 is TGTGCAGGTCCTTCGGGCGGAGGACCGAACTATGGCTACACCTTC.

V and J are TRBV2 and TRBJ1-2; D not resolved. The V gene lost 5 bases and the J gene lost 5 bases, with 9 bases spanning the gap. Per the germline V gene, CDR1 is SNHLY and CDR2 is FYNNEI. This CDR3 spans 12 amino acids. The CDR3 sequence is CASSLSYYGYTF. Here the CDR3 DNA reads TGTGCCAGCAGTCTCTCCTATTATGGCTACACCTTC.

This chain joins TRBV15 and TRBJ1-5; a weak D match, TRBD1 (5 bases). Germline-derived CDR1 and CDR2 are LNHNV and YYDKDF (reference sequence). The V gene lost 0 bases and the J gene lost 3 bases, with 12 bases spanning the gap. This CDR3 comprises 16 residues. CDR3 residues: CATSREKDTTNQPQHF. CDR3 in DNA: TGTGCCACCAGCAGAGAAAAGGACACGACCAATCAGCCCCAGCATTTT.

The chain employs TRBV2 and TRBJ1-2, with D uncertain. The CDR3 contains 12 residues. V gave up 7 bases and J gave up 7 bases, with 13 bases separating them. Germline V gene sequence: CDR1 SNHLY, CDR2 FYNNEI. CDR3 in DNA: TGTGCCAGCACCATGCCTGGAGCTGGCTACACCTTC. Amino acid sequence: CASTMPGAGYTF. The full variable domain, rest sourced from reference TRBV2 and TRBJ1-2, is EPEVTQTPSHQVTQMGQEVILRCVPISNHLYFYWYRQILGQKVEFLVSFYNNEISEKSEIFDDQFSVERPDGSNFTLKIRSTKLEDSAMYFCASTMPGAGYTFGSGTRLTVV.

This clone was counted once. CDR3 amino acids: CASRDLGGPAEAFF. Written as DNA, the CDR3 is TGTGCCAGCAGGGACTTAGGGGGGCCGGCTGAAGCTTTCTTT. The chain uses TRBV6-5 and TRBJ1-1; D possibly corresponds to TRBD1 (6 bases). Trimming left V 6 bases short and J 6 bases short, with 17 bases between. This CDR3 has 14 amino acids. The germline CDR1 and CDR2 sequences are MNHEY and SVGAGI.

In its sample, this clone was seen a few times. The J gene is TRBJ1-1, the V gene TRBV5-1; D might be TRBD1 (6 bases). Between the trimmed V and J ends, which lost 0 bases and 4 bases, there was a span of 13 bases. CDR3 length: 15 residues. Per the germline V gene, CDR1 is SGHRS and CDR2 is YFSETQ. The CDR3 DNA follows: TGCGCCAGCAGCTTGGCTCCAGGGGCCATCACTGAAGCTTTCTTT. Residues: CASSLAPGAITEAFF.

This clone was detected only a few times. The chain has TRBV6-1 and TRBJ2-2; 8 bases fit TRBD1. Germline V gene sequence: CDR1 MNHNS, CDR2 SASEGT. The J segment lost 1 base and the V segment lost 4 bases, leaving 2 bases of the junction unmatched. The CDR3 loop spans 15 amino acids. The CDR3 loop is CASSAGGRNTGELFF. CDR3 DNA: TGTGCCAGCAGTGCAGGGGGCAGGAACACCGGGGAGCTGTTTTTT.

This chain links TRBV7-8 with TRBJ2-7; 7 nucleotides agree with TRBD1. The CDR3 spans 13 residues. Germline loops: CDR1 SGHVS, CDR2 FQNEAQ. V was pared by 2 bases and J by 6 bases, with 4 bases of the junction left unmatched. The CDR3 protein is CASSLPGTAEQYF. The CDR3 DNA follows: TGTGCCAGCAGCTTACCCGGGACAGCCGAGCAGTACTTC.

With regard to this clone: This sample includes further DNA sequences coding for the same CDR3. The rearrangement joins TRBV27 to TRBJ2-7; D is ambiguous. The CDR3 contains 14 residues. Germline values: CDR1 MNHEY, CDR2 SMNVEV (reference sequence). The germline V and J ends were trimmed by 8 bases and 0 bases, with 14 bases remaining between them. The CDR3 DNA reads as TGTGCCAGCGGGGTAGCACCAAGCTCCTACGAGCAGTACTTC. Translated: CASGVAPSSYEQYF.

The genes are TRBV4-2 and TRBJ2-3, with D maybe TRBD2 (6 bases). The V end lost 1 base, the J end lost 0 bases, and 11 bases lay between the germline ends. This CDR3 has 16 residues. The germline V gene has CDR1 LGHNA and CDR2 YNFKEQ. The CDR3 protein is CASSQVRGYSTDTQYF. The CDR3, as DNA: TGTGCCAGCAGCCAAGTGCGGGGCTACAGCACAGATACGCAGTATTTT.

The rearrangement uses TRBV7-3 and TRBJ2-1; 12 bases map to TRBD2. The V and J ends lost 5 bases and 6 bases, in that order; junction bases with no gene match: 5. Germline assignment: CDR1 SGHTA and CDR2 FQGTGA. The CDR3 consists of 15 residues. The CDR3 region has the DNA TGTGCCAGCAGCCTCGGGACTAGCGGGCTCAATGAGCAGTTCTTC. It yields the protein CASSLGTSGLNEQFF.

J is TRBJ2-5 and V is TRBV5-4; no definite D call. This CDR3 spans 14 amino acids. Germline values: CDR1 SGHNT, CDR2 YYREEE (reference sequence). Trimming removed 3 bases from V and 1 base from J, with 10 bases in between. The CDR3 reads CASSWTTTQETQYF. The CDR3 nucleotides are TGTGCCAGCAGCTGGACGACCACCCAAGAGACCCAGTACTTC.

The chain joins TRBV7-2 to TRBJ2-4; D is undetermined. This CDR3 spans 13 amino acids. V dropped 2 bases and J dropped 8 bases, with 10 bases sitting between them. Germline loops: CDR1 SGHTA, CDR2 FQGNSA. The CDR3 nucleotides read TGTGCCAGCAGCTTATTGCACGGGTACATTCAGTACTTC. Translating it yields CASSLLHGYIQYF. Filled out from reference TRBV7-2 and TRBJ2-4, the complete variable domain reads GAGVSQSPSNKVTEKGKDVELRCDPISGHTALYWYRQSLGQGLEFLIYFQGNSAPDKSGLPSDRFSAERTGGSVSTLTIQRTQQEDSAVYLCASSLLHGYIQYFGAGTRLSVL.

The CDR3 DNA reads TGTGCCTGGAGTGTACTGGGGGGCGGCGACGAGCAGTACTTC. Translation: CAWSVLGGGDEQYF. The V call is TRBV30, the J call TRBJ2-7; D is perhaps TRBD1 or TRBD2 (6 bases each). The CDR3 runs to 14 residues. Trimming stripped 0 bases from V and 5 bases from J, with 14 bases between. Per the germline V gene, CDR1 is GTSNPN and CDR2 is SVGIG (reference sequence).

This clone has only one observation. This chain joins TRBV2 and TRBJ1-3; D ambiguous. The V gene lost 8 bases and the J gene lost 0 bases, with 8 bases spanning the gap. Germline CDR1 reads SNHLY; CDR2 reads FYNNEI. CDR3 size: 13 residues. The CDR3 region has the DNA TGTGCCAGCGGTTTGGACTCTGGAAACACCATATATTTT. Translating gives CASGLDSGNTIYF.

This chain connects TRBV10-2 to TRBJ1-2; TRBD1 matches at 9 bases. CDR1 is WSHSY and CDR2 is SAAADI in the germline V gene. The ends lost 8 bases at V and 5 bases at J; junction bases unmatched: 6. CDR3 length equals 13 residues. CDR3 protein: CASGRDRVYGYTF. As DNA, the CDR3 is TGCGCCAGCGGCCGGGACAGGGTGTATGGCTACACCTTC.

V and J are TRBV5-4 and TRBJ1-1; 7 bases line up with TRBD1. Unmatched junction bases numbered 8, after V lost 4 bases and J lost 11 bases. Germline V gene data show CDR1 as SGHNT and CDR2 as YYREEE (reference sequence). This CDR3 is 12 amino acids long. CDR3 sequence reads: CASSQGTAGAFF. As DNA, the CDR3 is TGTGCCAGCAGCCAGGGGACAGCGGGGGCTTTCTTT.

Only one count was recorded for this clone. The chain carries TRBV11-2 and TRBJ2-5; D is uncertain. Per germline, CDR1 SGHAT and CDR2 FQNNGV. The CDR3 has 13 residues. V lost 7 bases to trimming and J lost 4 bases, with 13 bases between them. CDR3 sequence: CASTPAILETQYF. The CDR3 DNA sequence: TGTGCCAGCACCCCCGCAATTCTAGAGACCCAGTACTTC.

The V and J genes are TRBV11-2 and TRBJ2-1; 10 positions agree with TRBD2. The germline V gene encodes CDR1 SGHAT and CDR2 FQNNGV. Trimming cost V 1 base and J 4 bases; bases outside gene matches: 4. This CDR3 region has 16 residues. The CDR3 loop is CASSLAEGLAYNEQFF. The CDR3 coding sequence is TGTGCCAGCAGCTTAGCCGAGGGACTAGCGTACAATGAGCAGTTCTTC. The whole variable domain, remainder taken from reference TRBV11-2 and TRBJ2-1, is EAGVAQSPRYKIIEKRQSVAFWCNPISGHATLYWYQQILGQGPKLLIQFQNNGVVDDSQLPKDRFSAERLKGVDSTLKIQPAKLEDSAVYLCASSLAEGLAYNEQFFGPGTRLTVL.

This clone was picked up one time. V usage is TRBV6-6 and J usage is TRBJ2-7; TRBD1 matches 9 bases. The CDR3 runs 15 residues. J lost 1 base, V lost 5 bases, and 6 bases had no gene match. Looked up from germline, CDR1 is MNHNY and CDR2 is SVGAGI (reference sequence). The CDR3 DNA reads TGTGCCAGCAGTGTGCCGGGACAGGGTTCCTACGAGCAGTACTTC. This gives the protein CASSVPGQGSYEQYF.

V and J are TRBV28 and TRBJ1-4; 7 nucleotides agree with TRBD1. Germline values: CDR1 MDHEN, CDR2 SYDVKM. The length of the CDR3 is 16 residues. With V trimmed by 4 bases and J by 5 bases, 10 bases remained unmatched. The CDR3 DNA sequence: TGTGCCAGCAGTTCATTTCACAGGGGCCCCAATGAAAAACTGTTTTTT. This sequence encodes CASSSFHRGPNEKLFF.

This clone was counted a single time. This rearrangement joins TRBV30 to TRBJ2-3; 7 bases map to TRBD2. CDR1 is GTSNPN and CDR2 is SVGIG in the germline V gene (reference sequence). V gave up 0 bases and J gave up 4 bases; unmatched junction bases: 10. This CDR3 contains 16 residues. DNA for the CDR3: TGTGCCTGGAGTGTCGGGGCGGGAGACCCCCCAGATACGCAGTATTTT. It yields the protein CAWSVGAGDPPDTQYF.

The V gene is TRBV7-2, the J gene TRBJ2-1; 12 bases are a match to TRBD2. Germline lookup yields CDR1 SGHTA and CDR2 FQGNSA. V trimming: 5 bases; J trimming: 4 bases; junction bases outside the gene matches: 9. The CDR3 covers 17 residues. The CDR3 DNA reads as TGTGCCAGCAGCGAACGGACTAGCGGGAATTCTTACAATGAGCAGTTCTTC. Protein product: CASSERTSGNSYNEQFF.

The genes are TRBV5-1 and TRBJ2-6; 9 nucleotides agree with TRBD1. CDR1 SGHRS and CDR2 YFSETQ come from the germline V gene. Germline trimming cut 4 bases from V and 3 bases from J; bases unmatched to any gene: 11. The CDR3 contains 18 residues. DNA of the CDR3: TGCGCCAGCAGCCCGGGGACAGGGCCAGCTAGTGGGGCCAACGTCCTGACTTTC. It is translated as CASSPGTGPASGANVLTF. Complete variable domain (other parts from reference TRBV5-1 and TRBJ2-6): KAGVTQTPRYLIKTRGQQVTLSCSPISGHRSVSWYQQTPGQGLQFLFEYFSETQRNKGNFPGRFSGRQFSNSRSEMNVSTLELGDSALYLCASSPGTGPASGANVLTFGAGSRLTVL.

This chain uses TRBV29-1 with TRBJ1-4, with TRBD1 identical over 7 bases. This CDR3 is built from 13 residues. Germline loops: CDR1 SQVTM, CDR2 ANQGSEA. V was pared by 5 bases and J by 7 bases, with 7 bases of the junction left unmatched. The CDR3 region is CSVKGAGGEKLFF. The CDR3 region has the DNA TGCAGCGTTAAAGGGGCAGGGGGTGAAAAACTGTTTTTT.